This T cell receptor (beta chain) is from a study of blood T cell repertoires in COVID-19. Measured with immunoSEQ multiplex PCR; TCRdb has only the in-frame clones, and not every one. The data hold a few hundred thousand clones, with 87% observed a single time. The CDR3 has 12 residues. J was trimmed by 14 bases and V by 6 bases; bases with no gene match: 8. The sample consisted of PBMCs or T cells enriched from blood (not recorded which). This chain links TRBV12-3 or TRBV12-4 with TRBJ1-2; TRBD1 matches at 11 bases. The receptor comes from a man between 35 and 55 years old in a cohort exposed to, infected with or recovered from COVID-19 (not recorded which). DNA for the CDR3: TGTGCCAGCAGCCCCGGACAGGGGGCCGGGACCTTC. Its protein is CASSPGQGAGTF.